These 6 T cell receptor beta chains originate from one sample sequenced in a study of OX40 agonist ivuxolimab in advanced cancers. The method was immunoSEQ multiplex PCR; TCRdb's version includes in-frame clones alone and lacks a portion of them. This table has around 84,000 clones, roughly 83% appearing once. Sample: CD4+ or CD8+ T cells sorted from blood, taken in a trial of the OX40 agonist ivuxolimab. The receptors stem from an adult with an advanced solid tumor such as melanoma, head and neck, liver or kidney cancer.

This clone was counted only a few times. CDR3 DNA sequence: TGTGCCAGCAGCAATCAAGCAGGGGAAGCTAAGGGCTACACCTTC. It is translated as CASSNQAGEAKGYTF. This chain joins TRBV5-4 and TRBJ1-2; D is possibly TRBD1 (6 bases). Germline V lookup: CDR1 SGHNT, CDR2 YYREEE (reference sequence). The CDR3 extends over 15 amino acids. V lost 4 bases, J lost 8 bases, and 21 bases lay in between.

This chain links TRBV10-3 with TRBJ1-3, with a tentative D call TRBD1 (6 bases). The CDR3 is 14 amino acids. The germline V gene encodes CDR1 ENHRY and CDR2 SYGVKD. The germline V and J ends were trimmed by 6 bases and 4 bases, with 13 bases remaining between them. The CDR3 DNA follows: TGTGCCATCAGCCAACAGGGATCCGGAAACACCATATATTTT. It is translated as CAISQQGSGNTIYF.

The chain carries TRBV27 and TRBJ2-1; D perhaps matches TRBD2 (5 bases). The V and J ends lost 1 base and 1 base respectively, with 20 bases between them. Germline V CDR1 and CDR2: MNHEY, SMNVEV (reference sequence). The CDR3 length is 19 residues. The CDR3 loop is CASSLYPQQVGSSYNEQFF. CDR3 bases: TGTGCCAGCAGTTTATATCCCCAGCAGGTGGGGAGTTCCTACAATGAGCAGTTCTTC.

J is TRBJ2-7 and V is TRBV19; TRBD2 matches 11 bases. Germline values: CDR1 LNHDA, CDR2 SQIVND (reference sequence). The CDR3 consists of 14 residues. Trimming removed 4 bases from V and 4 bases from J; junction bases left unmatched: 3. The chain's CDR3 is CASSTGTSGYEQYF. CDR3 coding DNA: TGTGCCAGTAGTACCGGGACTAGCGGTTACGAGCAGTACTTC. The full variable domain, rest sourced from reference TRBV19 and TRBJ2-7, is DGGITQSPKYLFRKEGQNVTLSCEQNLNHDAMYWYRQDPGQGLRLIYYSQIVNDFQKGDIAEGYSVSREKKESFPLTVTSAQKNPTAFYLCASSTGTSGYEQYFGPGTRLTVT.

The chain combines TRBV2 with TRBJ2-4, with 16 bases matching TRBD2. The germline V gene encodes CDR1 SNHLY and CDR2 FYNNEI. This CDR3 is 15 amino acids long. Trimming at V came to 6 bases and at J to 9 bases, leaving 5 bases not matched to a gene. DNA of the CDR3: TGTGCCAGCAGGGGACTAGCGGGGGGGCCCCCCATTCAGTACTTC. Translation gives CASRGLAGGPPIQYF.

The chain employs TRBV19 and TRBJ2-3; 10 bases line up with TRBD2. The germline gives CDR1 LNHDA, CDR2 SQIVND (reference sequence). This CDR3 region has 14 residues. Unmatched junction bases numbered 2, after V lost 6 bases and J lost 2 bases. This CDR3 is CASRTSGDTDTQYF. CDR3 DNA sequence: TGTGCCAGTAGAACTAGCGGGGACACAGATACGCAGTATTTT.